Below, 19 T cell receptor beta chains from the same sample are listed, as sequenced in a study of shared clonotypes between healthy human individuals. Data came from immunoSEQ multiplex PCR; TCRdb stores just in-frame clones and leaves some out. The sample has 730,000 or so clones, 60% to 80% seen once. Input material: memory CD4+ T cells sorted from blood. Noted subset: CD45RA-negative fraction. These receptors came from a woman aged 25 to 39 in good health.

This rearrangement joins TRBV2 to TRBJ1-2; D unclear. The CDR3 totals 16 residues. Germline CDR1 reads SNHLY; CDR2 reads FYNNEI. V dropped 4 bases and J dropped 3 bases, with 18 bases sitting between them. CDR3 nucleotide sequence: TGTGCCAGCAGTGGCCCCAGGATGTATACGGACTATGGCTACACCTTC. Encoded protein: CASSGPRMYTDYGYTF. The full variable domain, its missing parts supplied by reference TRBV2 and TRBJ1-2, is EPEVTQTPSHQVTQMGQEVILRCVPISNHLYFYWYRQILGQKVEFLVSFYNNEISEKSEIFDDQFSVERPDGSNFTLKIRSTKLEDSAMYFCASSGPRMYTDYGYTFGSGTRLTVV.

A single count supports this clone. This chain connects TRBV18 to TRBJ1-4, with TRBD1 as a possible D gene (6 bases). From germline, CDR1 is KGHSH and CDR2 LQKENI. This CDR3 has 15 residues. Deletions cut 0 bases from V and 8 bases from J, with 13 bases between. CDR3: CASSPPAGAGEKLFF. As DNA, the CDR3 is TGTGCCAGCTCACCACCCGCAGGGGCGGGCGAAAAACTGTTTTTT.

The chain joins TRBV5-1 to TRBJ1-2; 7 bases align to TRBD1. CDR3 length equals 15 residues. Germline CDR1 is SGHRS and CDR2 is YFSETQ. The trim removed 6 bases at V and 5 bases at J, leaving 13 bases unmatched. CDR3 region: CASNVGTASEYGYTF. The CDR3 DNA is TGCGCCAGCAATGTCGGGACAGCCTCCGAGTATGGCTACACCTTC.

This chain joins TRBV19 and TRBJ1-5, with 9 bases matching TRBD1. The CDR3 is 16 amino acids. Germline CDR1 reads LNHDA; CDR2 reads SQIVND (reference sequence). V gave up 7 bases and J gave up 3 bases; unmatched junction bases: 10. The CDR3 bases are TGTGCCAGTATGTTTTTGGGGACAGGGTACAATCAGCCCCAGCATTTT. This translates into CASMFLGTGYNQPQHF.

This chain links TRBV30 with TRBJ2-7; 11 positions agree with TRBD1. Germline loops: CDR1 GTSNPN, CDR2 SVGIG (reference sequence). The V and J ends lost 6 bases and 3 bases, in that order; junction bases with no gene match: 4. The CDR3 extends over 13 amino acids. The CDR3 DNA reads TGTGCCTGTCCGGGACAGGGGGTCTACGAGCAGTACTTC. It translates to CACPGQGVYEQYF.

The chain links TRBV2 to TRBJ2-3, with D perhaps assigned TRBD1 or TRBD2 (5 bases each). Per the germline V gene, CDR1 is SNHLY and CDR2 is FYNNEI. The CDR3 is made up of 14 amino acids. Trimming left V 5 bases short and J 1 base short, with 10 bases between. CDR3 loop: CASSQLGGTDTQYF. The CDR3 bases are TGTGCCAGCAGTCAACTGGGGGGCACAGATACGCAGTATTTT. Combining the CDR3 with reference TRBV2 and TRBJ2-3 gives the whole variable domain EPEVTQTPSHQVTQMGQEVILRCVPISNHLYFYWYRQILGQKVEFLVSFYNNEISEKSEIFDDQFSVERPDGSNFTLKIRSTKLEDSAMYFCASSQLGGTDTQYFGPGTRLTVL.

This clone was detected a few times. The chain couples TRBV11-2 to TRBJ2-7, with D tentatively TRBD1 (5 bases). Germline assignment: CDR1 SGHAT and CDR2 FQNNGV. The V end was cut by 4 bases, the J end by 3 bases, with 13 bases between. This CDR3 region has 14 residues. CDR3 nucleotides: TGTGCCAGCAGCTGGCAGGGTGGGGACTACGAGCAGTACTTC. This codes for CASSWQGGDYEQYF.

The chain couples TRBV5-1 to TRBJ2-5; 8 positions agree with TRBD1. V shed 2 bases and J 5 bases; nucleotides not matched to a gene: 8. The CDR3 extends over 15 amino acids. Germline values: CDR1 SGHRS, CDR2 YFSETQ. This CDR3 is CASSFGQGLIETQYF. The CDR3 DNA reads TGCGCCAGCAGCTTTGGACAGGGCCTAATTGAGACCCAGTACTTC. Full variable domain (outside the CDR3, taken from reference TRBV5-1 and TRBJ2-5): KAGVTQTPRYLIKTRGQQVTLSCSPISGHRSVSWYQQTPGQGLQFLFEYFSETQRNKGNFPGRFSGRQFSNSRSEMNVSTLELGDSALYLCASSFGQGLIETQYFGPGTRLLVL.

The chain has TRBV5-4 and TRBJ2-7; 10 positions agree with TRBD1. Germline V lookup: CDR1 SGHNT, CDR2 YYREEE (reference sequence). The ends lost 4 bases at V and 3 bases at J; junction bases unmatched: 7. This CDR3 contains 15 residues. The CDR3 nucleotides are TGTGCCAGCAGCCCAGGGACAGGGGACCTCTACGAGCAGTACTTC. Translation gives CASSPGTGDLYEQYF. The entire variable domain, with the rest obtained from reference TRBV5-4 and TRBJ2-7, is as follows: ETGVTQSPTHLIKTRGQQVTLRCSSQSGHNTVSWYQQALGQGPQFIFQYYREEENGRGNFPPRFSGLQFPNYSSELNVNALELDDSALYLCASSPGTGDLYEQYFGPGTRLTVT.

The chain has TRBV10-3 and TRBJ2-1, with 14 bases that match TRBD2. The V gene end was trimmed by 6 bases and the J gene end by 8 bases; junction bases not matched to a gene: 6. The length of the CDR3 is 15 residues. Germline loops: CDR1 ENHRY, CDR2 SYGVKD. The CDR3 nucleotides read TGTGCCATCAGCAGGGGACTAGCGGGAGTTGATGAGCAGTTCTTC. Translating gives CAISRGLAGVDEQFF.

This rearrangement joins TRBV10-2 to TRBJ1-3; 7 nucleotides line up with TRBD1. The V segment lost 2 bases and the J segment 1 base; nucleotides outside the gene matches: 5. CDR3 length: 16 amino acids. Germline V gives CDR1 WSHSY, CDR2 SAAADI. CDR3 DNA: TGCGCCAGCAGTGAGACAGGGGCCCAATCTGGAAACACCATATATTTT. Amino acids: CASSETGAQSGNTIYF.

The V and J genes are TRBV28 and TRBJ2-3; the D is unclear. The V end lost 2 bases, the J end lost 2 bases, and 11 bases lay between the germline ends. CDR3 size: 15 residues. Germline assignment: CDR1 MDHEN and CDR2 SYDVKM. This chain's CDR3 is CASSLVPPNTDTQYF. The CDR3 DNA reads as TGTGCCAGCAGTTTAGTACCCCCAAACACAGATACGCAGTATTTT.

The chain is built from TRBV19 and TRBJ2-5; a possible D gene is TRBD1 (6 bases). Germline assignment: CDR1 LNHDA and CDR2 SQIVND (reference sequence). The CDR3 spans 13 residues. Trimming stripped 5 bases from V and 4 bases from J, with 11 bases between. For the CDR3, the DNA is TGTGCCAGTAGTCAACAGGGTCGAGAGACCCAGTACTTC. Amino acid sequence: CASSQQGRETQYF.

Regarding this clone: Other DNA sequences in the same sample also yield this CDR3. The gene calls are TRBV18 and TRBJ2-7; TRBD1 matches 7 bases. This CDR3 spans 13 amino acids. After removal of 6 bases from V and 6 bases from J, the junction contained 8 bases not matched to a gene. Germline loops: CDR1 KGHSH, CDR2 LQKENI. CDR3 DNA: TGTGCCAGCTCTCCCCGGACAGGACGCGAGCAGTACTTC. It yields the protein CASSPRTGREQYF.

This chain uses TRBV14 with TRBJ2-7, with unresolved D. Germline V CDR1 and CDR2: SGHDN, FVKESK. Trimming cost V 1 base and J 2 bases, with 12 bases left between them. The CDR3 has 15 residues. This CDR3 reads CASSQVGYKPYEQYF. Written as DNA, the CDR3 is TGTGCCAGCAGCCAAGTTGGTTACAAACCCTACGAGCAGTACTTC.

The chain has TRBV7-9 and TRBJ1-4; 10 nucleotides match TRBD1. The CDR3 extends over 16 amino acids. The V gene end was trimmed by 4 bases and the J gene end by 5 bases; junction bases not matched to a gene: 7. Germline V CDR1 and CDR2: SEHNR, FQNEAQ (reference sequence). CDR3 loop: CASSSRPGQGNEKLFF. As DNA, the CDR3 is TGTGCCAGCAGCTCCCGTCCGGGACAGGGGAATGAAAAACTGTTTTTT.

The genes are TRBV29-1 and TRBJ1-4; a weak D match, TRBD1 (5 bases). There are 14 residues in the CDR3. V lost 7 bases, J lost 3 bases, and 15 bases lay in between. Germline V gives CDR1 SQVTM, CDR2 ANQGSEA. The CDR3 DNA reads TGCAGCGGACGGATGGGGACGGCTAATGAAAAACTGTTTTTT. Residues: CSGRMGTANEKLFF.

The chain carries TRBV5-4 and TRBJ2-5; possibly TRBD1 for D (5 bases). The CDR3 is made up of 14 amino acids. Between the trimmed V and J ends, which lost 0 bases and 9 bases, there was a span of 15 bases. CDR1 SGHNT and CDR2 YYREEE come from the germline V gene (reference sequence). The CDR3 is CASSLDQGGRAQYF. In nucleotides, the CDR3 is TGTGCCAGCAGCTTGGACCAGGGTGGTAGGGCCCAGTACTTC.

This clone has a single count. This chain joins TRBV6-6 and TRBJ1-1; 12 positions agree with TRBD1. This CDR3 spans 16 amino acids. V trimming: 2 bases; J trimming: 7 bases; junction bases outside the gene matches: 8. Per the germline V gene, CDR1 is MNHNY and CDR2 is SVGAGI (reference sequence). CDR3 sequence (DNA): TGTGCCAGCAGTTACCCTCGGGACAGGGGGCGAGGTGAAGCTTTCTTT. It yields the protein CASSYPRDRGRGEAFF.